This T cell receptor beta chain was captured by sequencing in a study of human T cells and chemical hapten exposure. The time point was: pre-sensitization, week 0. Sample treatment: therapeutic diphenylcyclopropenone sensitization with weekly scalp DPC. Unique molecular identifiers were attached to individual cDNA molecules within the library. In the original analysis: A per-sample median of about 100,000 TCRs was observed, with counts ranging from about 20,000 to 690,600. TCRdb ran MiXCR on the RACE reads and lists one entry per CDR3 protein. The V and J calls were not made by the authors but by TCRdb's processing. The repertoire includes approximately 60,000 distinct CDR3 sequences, over 9% of them detected once, and almost 4% sits in the top ten. This clonotype showed up just a few times. The sequence was obtained from a middle-aged woman with alopecia areata. Some clones in this sample may be carry-over from other donors' samples. Sequenced material: whole blood, taken in connection with sensitization to the hapten diphenylcyclopropenone (DPC).

The CDR3 region has the DNA TGTGCCAGCAGTTCGACTCCTCGCTCCGGCGCGGGGACAGATACGCAGTATTTT. As protein: CASSSTPRSGAGTDTQYF. The V gene is TRBV6-2 or TRBV6-3, the J gene TRBJ2-3; D is possibly TRBD2 (6 bases). V was shortened by 4 bases and J by 3 bases, with 23 bases between the two germline ends. The CDR3 contains 18 residues. The germline gives CDR1 MNHEY, CDR2 SVGEGT.